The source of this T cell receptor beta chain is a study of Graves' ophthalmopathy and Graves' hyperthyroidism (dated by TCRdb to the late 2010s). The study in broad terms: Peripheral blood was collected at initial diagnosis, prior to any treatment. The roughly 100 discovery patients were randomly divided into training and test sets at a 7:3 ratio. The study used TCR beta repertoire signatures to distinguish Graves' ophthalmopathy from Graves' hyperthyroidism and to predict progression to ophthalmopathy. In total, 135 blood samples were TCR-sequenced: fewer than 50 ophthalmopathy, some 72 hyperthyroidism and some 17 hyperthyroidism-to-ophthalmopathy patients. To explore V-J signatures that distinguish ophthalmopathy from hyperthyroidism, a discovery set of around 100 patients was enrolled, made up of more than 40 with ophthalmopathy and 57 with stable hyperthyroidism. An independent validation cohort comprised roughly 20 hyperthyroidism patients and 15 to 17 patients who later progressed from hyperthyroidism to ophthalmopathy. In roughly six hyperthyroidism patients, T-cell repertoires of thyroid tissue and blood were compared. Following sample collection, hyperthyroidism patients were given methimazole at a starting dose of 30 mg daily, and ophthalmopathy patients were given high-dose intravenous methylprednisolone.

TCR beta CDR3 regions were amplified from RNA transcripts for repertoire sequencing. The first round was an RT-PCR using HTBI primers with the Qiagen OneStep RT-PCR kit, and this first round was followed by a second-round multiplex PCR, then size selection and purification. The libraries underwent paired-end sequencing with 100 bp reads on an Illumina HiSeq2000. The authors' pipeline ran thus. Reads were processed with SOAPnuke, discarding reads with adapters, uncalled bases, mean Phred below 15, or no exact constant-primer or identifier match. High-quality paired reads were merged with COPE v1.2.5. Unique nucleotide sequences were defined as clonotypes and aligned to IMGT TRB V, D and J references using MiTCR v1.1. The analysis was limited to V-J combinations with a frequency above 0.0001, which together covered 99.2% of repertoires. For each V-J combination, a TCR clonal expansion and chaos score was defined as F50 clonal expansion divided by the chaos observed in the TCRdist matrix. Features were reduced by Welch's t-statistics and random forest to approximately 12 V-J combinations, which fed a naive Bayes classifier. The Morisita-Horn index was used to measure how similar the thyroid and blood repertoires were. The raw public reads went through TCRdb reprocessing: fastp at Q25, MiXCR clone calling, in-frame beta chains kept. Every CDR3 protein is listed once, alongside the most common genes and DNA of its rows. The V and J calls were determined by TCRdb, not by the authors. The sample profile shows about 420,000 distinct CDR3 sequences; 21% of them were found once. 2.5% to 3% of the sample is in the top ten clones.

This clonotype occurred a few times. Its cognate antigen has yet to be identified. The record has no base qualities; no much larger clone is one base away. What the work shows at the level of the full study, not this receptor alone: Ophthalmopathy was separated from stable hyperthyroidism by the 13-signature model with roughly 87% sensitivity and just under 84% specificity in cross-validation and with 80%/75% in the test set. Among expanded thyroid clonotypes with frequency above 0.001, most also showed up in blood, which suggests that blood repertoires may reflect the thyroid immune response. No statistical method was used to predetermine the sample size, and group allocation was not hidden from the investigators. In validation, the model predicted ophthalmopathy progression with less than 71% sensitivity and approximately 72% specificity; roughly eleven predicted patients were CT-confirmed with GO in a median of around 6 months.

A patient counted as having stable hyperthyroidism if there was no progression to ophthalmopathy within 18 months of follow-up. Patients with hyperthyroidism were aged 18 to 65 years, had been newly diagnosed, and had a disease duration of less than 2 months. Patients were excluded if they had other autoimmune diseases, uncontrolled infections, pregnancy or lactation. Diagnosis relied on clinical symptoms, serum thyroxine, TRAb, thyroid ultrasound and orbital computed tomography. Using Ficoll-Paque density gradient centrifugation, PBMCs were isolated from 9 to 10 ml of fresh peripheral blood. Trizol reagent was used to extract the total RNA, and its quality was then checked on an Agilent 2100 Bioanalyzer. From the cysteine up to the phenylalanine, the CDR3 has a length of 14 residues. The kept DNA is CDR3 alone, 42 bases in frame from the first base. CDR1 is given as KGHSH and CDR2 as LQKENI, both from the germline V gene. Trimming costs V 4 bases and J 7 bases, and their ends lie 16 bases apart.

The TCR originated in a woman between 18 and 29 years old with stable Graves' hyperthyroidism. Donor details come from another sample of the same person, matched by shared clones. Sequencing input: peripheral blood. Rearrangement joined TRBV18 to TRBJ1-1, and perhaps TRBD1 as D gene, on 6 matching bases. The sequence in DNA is TGTGCCAGCTCACTGGGCGGGGGCGCGGGTGAAGCTTTCTTT. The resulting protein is CASSLGGGAGEAFF.